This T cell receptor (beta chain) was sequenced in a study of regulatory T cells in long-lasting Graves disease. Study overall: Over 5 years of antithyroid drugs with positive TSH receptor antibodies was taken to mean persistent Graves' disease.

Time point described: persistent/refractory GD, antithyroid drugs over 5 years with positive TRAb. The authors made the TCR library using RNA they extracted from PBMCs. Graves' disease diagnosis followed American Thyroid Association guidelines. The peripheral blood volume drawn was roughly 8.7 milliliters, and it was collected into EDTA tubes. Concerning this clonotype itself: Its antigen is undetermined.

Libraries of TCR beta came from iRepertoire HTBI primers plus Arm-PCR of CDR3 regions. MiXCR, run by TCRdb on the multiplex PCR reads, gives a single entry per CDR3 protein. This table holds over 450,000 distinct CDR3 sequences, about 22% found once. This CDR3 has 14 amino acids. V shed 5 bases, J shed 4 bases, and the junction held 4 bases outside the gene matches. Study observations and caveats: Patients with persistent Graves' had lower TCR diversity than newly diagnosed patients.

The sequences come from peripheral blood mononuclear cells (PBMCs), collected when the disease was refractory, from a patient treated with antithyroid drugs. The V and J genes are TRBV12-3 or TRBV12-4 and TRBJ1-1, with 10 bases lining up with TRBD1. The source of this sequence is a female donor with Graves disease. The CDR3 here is CASSRQGAITEAFF. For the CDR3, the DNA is TGTGCCAGCAGTCGACAGGGGGCCATCACTGAAGCTTTCTTT.